A single sample is the source of the 24 T cell receptor beta chains below, sequenced in a study of T cell responses to AZD1222 COVID-19 vaccine. TCRdb keeps only in-frame clones here, not all; method: immunoSEQ multiplex PCR. Of around 160,000 clones listed, about 89% are singletons. The sequenced sample was peripheral blood, obtained 28 days after the second AZD1222 dose. The receptors here all came from an adult who received the AZD1222 COVID-19 vaccine.

CDR3 in amino acids: CATSRAASSYNEQFF. The CDR3 DNA follows: TGTGCCACCAGCAGAGCGGCTAGCTCCTACAATGAGCAGTTCTTC. This rearrangement joins TRBV15 to TRBJ2-1; no firm D call. The germline V gene encodes CDR1 LNHNV and CDR2 YYDKDF (reference sequence). The CDR3 length is 15 residues. Trimming left V 1 base short and J 0 bases short, with 7 bases between. The full variable domain, completed using reference TRBV15 and TRBJ2-1, is DAMVIQNPRYQVTQFGKPVTLSCSQTLNHNVMYWYQQKSSQAPKLLFHYYDKDFNNEADTPDNFQSRRPNTSFCFLDIRSPGLGDTAMYLCATSRAASSYNEQFFGPGTRLTVL.

V usage is TRBV6-5 and J usage is TRBJ2-5; no clear D. With 6 bases removed from V and 0 bases from J, the gap between germline ends came to 5 bases. The CDR3 extends over 12 amino acids. The germline gives CDR1 MNHEY, CDR2 SVGAGI. The CDR3 here is CASRGYQETQYF. For the CDR3, the DNA is TGTGCCAGCAGGGGGTACCAAGAGACCCAGTACTTC.

The gene calls are TRBV30 and TRBJ1-3; possibly TRBD1 for D (6 bases). The CDR3 totals 14 residues. Germline CDR1 and CDR2: GTSNPN and SVGIG (reference sequence). Trimming removed 4 bases at V and 5 bases at J, with 15 bases between. The CDR3 protein is CAWTLPTGRNTIYF. The CDR3 region has the DNA TGTGCCTGGACTCTCCCGACAGGTCGAAACACCATATATTTT.

The chain is built from TRBV5-6 and TRBJ2-3; perhaps TRBD2 as D (5 bases). The CDR3 runs 12 residues. Germline CDR1 reads SGHDT; CDR2 reads YYEEEE. Trimming took off 0 bases at V and 8 bases at J, with 7 bases between the two ends. In DNA form, the CDR3 reads TGTGCCAGCAGCTTGGTAGGAGGTACGCAGTATTTT. Protein sequence: CASSLVGGTQYF. The whole variable domain, remainder taken from reference TRBV5-6 and TRBJ2-3, is DAGVTQSPTHLIKTRGQQVTLRCSPKSGHDTVSWYQQALGQGPQFIFQYYEEEERQRGNFPDRFSGHQFPNYSSELNVNALLLGDSALYLCASSLVGGTQYFGPGTRLTVL.

The J gene is TRBJ1-4, the V gene TRBV29-1; D call uncertain. The CDR3 totals 11 residues. Germline-derived CDR1 and CDR2 are SQVTM and ANQGSEA. V was shortened by 7 bases and J by 1 base, with 4 bases between the two germline ends. The CDR3 loop reads CSGRTNEKLFF. CDR3 in DNA: TGCAGCGGCCGAACTAATGAAAAACTGTTTTTT.

This chain joins TRBV30 and TRBJ1-1; possibly TRBD1 for D (5 bases). Germline V gene data show CDR1 as GTSNPN and CDR2 as SVGIG (reference sequence). The CDR3 has 13 residues. V was cut by 2 bases and J by 1 base, with 8 bases left in between. The CDR3 region is CAWSSGGNTEAFF. The CDR3 nucleotides read TGTGCCTGGAGTTCTGGGGGGAACACTGAAGCTTTCTTT.

The genes are TRBV19 and TRBJ2-6; 8 bases line up with TRBD1. The CDR3 has 18 amino acids. From germline, CDR1 is LNHDA and CDR2 SQIVND (reference sequence). Unmatched junction bases numbered 10, after V lost 5 bases and J lost 1 base. CDR3 region: CASSPGQGLISGANVLTF. DNA of the CDR3: TGTGCCAGTAGTCCCGGACAGGGACTTATATCTGGGGCCAACGTCCTGACTTTC.

The chain has TRBV29-1 and TRBJ2-3; no clear D gene. The germline V and J ends were trimmed by 3 bases and 0 bases, with 10 bases remaining between them. The CDR3 sequence is 14 residues long. The germline CDR1 and CDR2 sequences are SQVTM and ANQGSEA. CDR3 sequence (DNA): TGCAGCGTTGAGACGGCTCCTAGCACAGATACGCAGTATTTT. It translates to CSVETAPSTDTQYF.

This clone was observed a few times. The V and J genes are TRBV12-3 or TRBV12-4 and TRBJ2-7, with 12 bases aligning to TRBD2. The CDR3 covers 11 residues. The V segment lost 5 bases and the J segment 11 bases; nucleotides outside the gene matches: 1. The chain's CDR3 is CASSGLAGKYF. CDR3 sequence (DNA): TGTGCCAGCAGTGGACTAGCGGGGAAGTACTTC.

The chain uses TRBV13 and TRBJ2-1; TRBD1 might be the D (7 bases). This CDR3 comprises 17 residues. Trimming removed 4 bases at V and 4 bases at J, with 20 bases between. Germline CDR1 PRHDT, CDR2 FYEKMQ (reference sequence). This chain's CDR3 is CASSSGDSTGRYNEQFF. As DNA, the CDR3 is TGTGCCAGCAGCTCGGGGGACAGCACTGGGCGGTACAATGAGCAGTTCTTC.

J is TRBJ1-2 and V is TRBV6-5; possible D gene TRBD1, 5 bases. The V gene lost 4 bases and the J gene lost 9 bases, with 12 bases spanning the gap. In germline, CDR1 is MNHEY, CDR2 SVGAGI. The CDR3 totals 12 residues. This CDR3 reads CASSFTGASYTF. The DNA for the CDR3 is TGTGCCAGCAGTTTTACAGGAGCTAGCTACACCTTC.

The rearrangement uses TRBV12-3 or TRBV12-4 and TRBJ2-7; no firm D call. Trimming stripped 3 bases from V and 0 bases from J, with 0 bases between. The CDR3 length is 11 residues. The CDR3 DNA reads as TGTGCCAGCAGTTTCTCCTACGAGCAGTACTTC. This sequence encodes CASSFSYEQYF.

The CDR3: CASSDRGGLDEQFF. CDR3 DNA sequence: TGTGCCAGCAGTGATCGGGGGGGCCTCGATGAGCAGTTCTTC. J is TRBJ2-1 and V is TRBV25-1; 8 positions match TRBD2. The junction had 6 bases not matched to a gene; V was cut back by 3 bases and J by 8 bases. CDR3 size: 14 residues. Germline V gene lookup returns CDR1 MGHDK and CDR2 SYGVNS.

This rearrangement joins TRBV2 to TRBJ1-1, with TRBD1 as a possible D gene (5 bases). The V and J ends lost 11 bases and 7 bases respectively, with 17 bases between them. Germline V gene sequence: CDR1 SNHLY, CDR2 FYNNEI. This CDR3 has 12 amino acids. The CDR3 DNA reads TGTGCCTGCGCAACTCAGGGCTATGAAGCTTTCTTT. It yields the protein CACATQGYEAFF. Full variable domain (remainder filled in from reference TRBV2 and TRBJ1-1): EPEVTQTPSHQVTQMGQEVILRCVPISNHLYFYWYRQILGQKVEFLVSFYNNEISEKSEIFDDQFSVERPDGSNFTLKIRSTKLEDSAMYFCACATQGYEAFFGQGTRLTVV.

The rearrangement joins TRBV7-9 to TRBJ1-5; D may be TRBD1 (5 bases). This CDR3 region has 14 residues. Trimming pared 1 base from V and 1 base from J, leaving 5 bases between. Germline V gives CDR1 SEHNR, CDR2 FQNEAQ (reference sequence). In nucleotides, the CDR3 is TGTGCCAGCAGCTTAGGGGACAGCAATCAGCCCCAGCATTTT. It is translated as CASSLGDSNQPQHF.

V is TRBV27 and J is TRBJ2-7; 7 nucleotides line up with TRBD2. Germline trimming cut 6 bases from V and 5 bases from J; bases unmatched to any gene: 7. Germline lookup yields CDR1 MNHEY and CDR2 SMNVEV (reference sequence). The CDR3 totals 13 residues. CDR3 bases: TGTGCCAGCAGAAACACGGGGGGAGACGAGCAGTACTTC. This gives the protein CASRNTGGDEQYF.

The chain recombines TRBV7-2 with TRBJ2-1; 7 bases line up with TRBD2. J was trimmed by 7 bases and V by 6 bases; bases with no gene match: 12. Germline V gene data show CDR1 as SGHTA and CDR2 as FQGNSA. The CDR3 runs to 15 residues. The chain's CDR3 is CASSRGRGSGNEQFF. In DNA form, the CDR3 reads TGTGCCAGCAGTAGAGGGAGGGGCTCGGGTAATGAGCAGTTCTTC.

The chain couples TRBV3-1 (or the pseudogene TRBV3-2) to TRBJ1-6; D is unclear. V dropped 6 bases and J dropped 8 bases, with 11 bases sitting between them. CDR3 length equals 13 residues. Germline V gene data show CDR1 as LGHDT and CDR2 as YNNKEL (reference sequence). This CDR3 reads CASSHQRDSPLHF. CDR3 DNA sequence: TGTGCCAGCAGTCACCAGAGGGATTCACCCCTCCACTTT.

The V gene is TRBV6-6, the J gene TRBJ2-1; D ambiguous. Germline values: CDR1 MNHNY, CDR2 SVGAGI (reference sequence). The CDR3 loop spans 11 amino acids. The V and J ends lost 7 bases and 10 bases respectively, with 11 bases between them. The chain's CDR3 is CASILSGEQFF. CDR3 bases: TGTGCCAGCATACTTTCTGGGGAGCAGTTCTTC.

This chain joins TRBV25-1 and TRBJ2-4; D is uncertain. Trimming pared 4 bases from V and 4 bases from J, leaving 14 bases between. Germline V CDR1 and CDR2: MGHDK, SYGVNS. The CDR3 loop spans 15 amino acids. The CDR3 region has the DNA TGTGCCAGCAGTGGGCAGTTAGGTACAAAAAACATTCAGTACTTC. Amino acids: CASSGQLGTKNIQYF.

The chain couples TRBV5-6 to TRBJ1-1; D gene uncertain. V was cut by 0 bases and J by 3 bases, with 3 bases left in between. Germline lookup yields CDR1 SGHDT and CDR2 YYEEEE. The CDR3 loop spans 12 amino acids. CDR3 sequence (DNA): TGTGCCAGCAGCTTGGGTGACACTGAAGCTTTCTTT. This codes for CASSLGDTEAFF.

The chain's CDR3 is CASIIAGGSYNEQFF. The DNA of the CDR3 is TGTGCCAGCATCATAGCGGGAGGCTCCTACAATGAGCAGTTCTTC. V usage is TRBV6-5 and J usage is TRBJ2-1; 10 bases align to TRBD2. Losses at the gene ends were 7 bases for V and 0 bases for J; bases not matched to a gene: 3. The CDR3 runs 15 residues. The germline V gene encodes CDR1 MNHEY and CDR2 SVGAGI.

V gene TRBV7-8 combines with J gene TRBJ2-4; 10 nucleotides align to TRBD2. V trimming: 5 bases; J trimming: 8 bases; junction bases outside the gene matches: 12. CDR3 length: 16 residues. CDR1 SGHVS and CDR2 FQNEAQ come from the germline V gene. CDR3 coding DNA: TGTGCCAGCAGCCCACAGAATCCCAGCGGGGGGGACATTCAGTACTTC. The encoded protein is CASSPQNPSGGDIQYF.

This clone was picked up one time. The V call is TRBV29-1, the J call TRBJ2-7; 8 nucleotides align to TRBD1. Trimming at V came to 6 bases and at J to 2 bases, leaving 6 bases not matched to a gene. CDR1 and CDR2 (germline): SQVTM, ANQGSEA. The CDR3 spans 13 residues. The CDR3 sequence: CSVGTGDAYEQYF. The CDR3 region has the DNA TGCAGCGTCGGGACAGGAGACGCCTACGAGCAGTACTTC.